Given below is one T cell receptor beta chain in context. This clone showed up just once. No antigen is known for it. Per-nucleotide qualities are absent, and no much larger clonotype sits a single base away. This sample stems from a study of OX40 agonist ivuxolimab in advanced cancers. Some background on the complete study: The costimulatory receptor OX40 (CD134) was targeted by ivuxolimab, a fully human IgG2 agonistic monoclonal antibody. Intravenous ivuxolimab was administered to patients every 2 weeks at six dose levels: 0.01, 0.1, 0.3, 1.5, 3 and 10 mg/kg. Of the 50 or so patients in dose escalation, some 20 had hepatocellular carcinoma, about 15 had melanoma, 9 had renal cell carcinoma and 9 had head and neck cancer. In the dose-escalation cohort, 70% to 85% of patients were male, and the mean age was approximately 60 years, with a range of roughly 20 to 79. Patients were allowed to have had prior anti-PD-1, anti-PD-L1 or anti-CTLA-4 therapy, and less than 45% of the dose-escalation patients had previously received checkpoint inhibitors. Partial responses occurred in three dose-escalation patients: two with cutaneous melanoma and one with hepatocellular carcinoma. Peripheral TCRbeta sequencing was intended to test whether TCR sequence diversity was altered and clonal T-cell expansion was caused by ivuxolimab. The paper covers the monotherapy dose-escalation part of the phase I ivuxolimab trial, which included N of about 51 patients. The investigation overall reported the following: On average, CD8+ T cells showed more expanded clones than CD4+ T cells after ivuxolimab. The antigen specificity of the clonally expanded peripheral T cells was not determined. Low levels of normalized T-cell clonal expansion were also shown by some nonresponding patients. In partial responders in the 0.1-3.0 mg/kg groups, normalized peripheral clonal expansion was found to be among the lowest, especially among CD8+ T cells. Clonal expansion of both CD4+ and CD8+ blood T cells was observed from baseline to week 6 at doses 0.1 to 3.0 mg/kg.

The CDR3 covers 15 residues, taking in both the cysteine and the phenylalanine. The only DNA kept is the CDR3, 45 bases in frame from the first base. Trimming removed 4 bases from V and 5 bases from J; the gene matches leave 6 bases unexplained. Sequences SGDLS (CDR1) and YYNGEE (CDR2) are obtained from the germline V gene. The trial excluded patients who had a history of autoimmune disease or were on systemic immunosuppression. Peripheral blood for TCR sequencing was drawn from every dose cohort at baseline, at cycle 4 day 1 and at cycle 7 day 1. The samples were taken from a phase I, first-in-human, multicenter, open-label dose-escalation trial of ivuxolimab. Adults with locally advanced or metastatic head and neck squamous cell, hepatocellular, melanoma or renal cell carcinoma were enrolled in the trial. Before TCR sequencing, CD4+ T cells and CD8+ T cells were sorted from peripheral blood as separate populations.

To sequence the TCRbeta CDR3 region, genomic DNA was isolated from the sorted cells. TCRbeta CDR3 regions were sequenced using the immunoSEQ Assay. Not all clones reach the TCRdb copy of this immuneACCESS table, which keeps in-frame sequences only. Checked studies attribute under half of the gap to unresolved V genes and leave the rest unexplained. The sample table shows 5,100 or so clones, and roughly 64% are seen once. 46% of the sample comes from the top ten. The sample consisted of CD4+ or CD8+ T cells sorted from blood, taken in a trial of the OX40 agonist ivuxolimab. The chain is made from TRBV9 and TRBJ2-3, and 11 junctional nucleotides match TRBD2. The source is an adult with an advanced solid tumor such as melanoma, head and neck, liver or kidney cancer. In nucleotide form, the sequence is TGTGCCAGCAGCATGTATAGCGGGAGGGAAGATACGCAGTATTTT. Its product reads: CASSMYSGREDTQYF.